Listed below are T cell receptor beta chains from one sample, sequenced in a study of shared clonotypes between healthy human individuals. This table comes from immunoSEQ multiplex PCR, and its TCRdb copy is limited to in-frame clones, with some not included. The table lists under 1,900,000 clones, around 98.5% of them singletons. Source material: naive CD4+ T cells sorted from blood. These receptors originate from a young man in good health. Each CDR3 is given with its conserved first and last residue. Each record gives: clone size, CDR3 length, V gene, CDR3 protein. Only some rows state a clone size, as once, few, many or a class for expanded clones.

abundance: -; len: 15; v_gene: TRBV7-9; CDR3aa: CASSSYQRELYEQYF
abundance: -; len: 14; v_gene: TRBV11-2; CDR3aa: CASSFEMLRYEQFF
abundance: -; len: 20; v_gene: TRBV21-1; CDR3aa: CASSKPYFFPGLAGVDEQYF
abundance: -; len: 14; v_gene: TRBV25-1; CDR3aa: CASSLGGVGTEAFF
abundance: -; len: 11; v_gene: TRBV29-1; CDR3aa: CSVDRTEGQFF
abundance: -; len: 16; v_gene: TRBV6-5; CDR3aa: CASSYRDRDSQETQYF
abundance: -; len: 13; v_gene: TRBV5-5; CDR3aa: CASSLVRGNEQFF
abundance: -; len: 20; v_gene: TRBV9; CDR3aa: CASSGMRAGTGEPSNYGYTF
abundance: -; len: 18; v_gene: TRBV2; CDR3aa: CASSEPGLAGGSTDTQYF
abundance: -; len: 16; v_gene: TRBV7-2; CDR3aa: CASSPGLAGVPLEQYF
abundance: -; len: 15; v_gene: TRBV5-1; CDR3aa: CASSLAGGPVYEQYF
abundance: once; len: 14; v_gene: TRBV6-1; CDR3aa: CASSESGGAQPQHF
abundance: -; len: 15; v_gene: TRBV5-1; CDR3aa: CASSRTGGESQPQHF
abundance: -; len: 14; v_gene: TRBV19; CDR3aa: CATHSLGERYGYTF
abundance: -; len: 13; v_gene: TRBV18; CDR3aa: CASSPIAGEGYTF
abundance: -; len: 17; v_gene: TRBV18; CDR3aa: CASSPLRRSSGANVLTF
abundance: once; len: 12; v_gene: TRBV29-1; CDR3aa: CTSGTSYGTQYF
abundance: -; len: 18; v_gene: TRBV7-9; CDR3aa: CASSPGRGRAISYNEQFF
abundance: -; len: 9; v_gene: TRBV6-4; CDR3aa: CALKNIQYF
abundance: -; len: 15; v_gene: TRBV2; CDR3aa: CASRGVGKMNTEAFF
abundance: -; len: 15; v_gene: TRBV7-2; CDR3aa: CASSLAPGADYGYTF
abundance: -; len: 12; v_gene: TRBV18; CDR3aa: CASSDYQDTQYF
abundance: -; len: 12; v_gene: TRBV4-3; CDR3aa: CASSQDRGRQYF
abundance: -; len: 12; v_gene: TRBV10-1; CDR3aa: CASSESQETQYF
abundance: few; len: 12; v_gene: TRBV15; CDR3aa: CATSRDFYGYTF
abundance: -; len: 13; v_gene: TRBV5-1; CDR3aa: CASTSIPGNTQYF
abundance: -; len: 17; v_gene: TRBV28; CDR3aa: CASSSGLAAKPKETQYF
abundance: -; len: 14; v_gene: TRBV18; CDR3aa: CASSPGTGNGELFF
abundance: -; len: 14; v_gene: TRBV6-1; CDR3aa: CASSEAQASYEQYF
abundance: -; len: 12; v_gene: TRBV28; CDR3aa: CASRLENQPQHF
abundance: -; len: 14; v_gene: TRBV5-5; CDR3aa: CASNLGQGGYEQYF
abundance: -; len: 13; v_gene: TRBV19; CDR3aa: CASSVQGNYGYTF
abundance: -; len: 15; v_gene: TRBV7-9; CDR3aa: CASSLYAGAFYEQYF
abundance: -; len: 16; v_gene: TRBV11-2; CDR3aa: CASSLGTGGFLDEQYF
abundance: -; len: 13; v_gene: TRBV6-5; CDR3aa: CASSETPNQPQHF
abundance: -; len: 13; v_gene: TRBV5-1; CDR3aa: CASSLARGYEAFF
abundance: -; len: 14; v_gene: TRBV27; CDR3aa: CASSGTGGAYGYTF
abundance: -; len: 14; v_gene: TRBV5-1; CDR3aa: CASSLELRYNEQFF
abundance: once; len: 14; v_gene: TRBV7-9; CDR3aa: CASSSGRSSYEQYF
abundance: -; len: 15; v_gene: TRBV7-7; CDR3aa: CASSLGLAGGNEQFF
abundance: -; len: 15; v_gene: TRBV28; CDR3aa: CASSLSGDRGNEQYF
abundance: once; len: 15; v_gene: TRBV11-2; CDR3aa: CASGRRPQGFNEQFF
abundance: -; len: 13; v_gene: TRBV6-1; CDR3aa: CASSGNSYNEQFF
abundance: -; len: 17; v_gene: TRBV7-9; CDR3aa: CASSPRAATGPSYEQYF
abundance: -; len: 16; v_gene: TRBV6-1; CDR3aa: CASSEDPTGYAGTQYF
abundance: -; len: 16; v_gene: TRBV5-6; CDR3aa: CASSWWGQGSVGELFF
abundance: -; len: 14; v_gene: TRBV5-1; CDR3aa: CASSIEKAGDTQYF
abundance: -; len: 17; v_gene: TRBV4-2; CDR3aa: CASSQETTGIGADTQYF
abundance: -; len: 15; v_gene: TRBV27; CDR3aa: CASSLRSGRTYEQYF
abundance: -; len: 16; v_gene: TRBV5-4; CDR3aa: CASSLAFASRGNEQFF
abundance: -; len: 15; v_gene: TRBV5-4; CDR3aa: CASTPGGRIYNEQFF
abundance: -; len: 14; v_gene: TRBV7-2; CDR3aa: CASSRQHRLDTQYF
abundance: -; len: 17; v_gene: TRBV7-6; CDR3aa: CASSPNPQGGRGYEQYF
abundance: -; len: 15; v_gene: TRBV28; CDR3aa: CASRKGLSSTDTQYF
abundance: -; len: 14; v_gene: TRBV7-8; CDR3aa: CASSRTGGNQPQHF
abundance: -; len: 15; v_gene: TRBV11-2; CDR3aa: CASSFGTGGFSGYTF